These 26 T cell receptor beta chains came from one sample sequenced in a study of blood T cells in healthy people across ages. Sample-barcoded 5' priming and a J-beta primer mix drove a second PCR of 7 to 11 cycles. Each CDR3 protein gets one entry after TCRdb re-called the 5' RACE reads with MiXCR. The sample records 1.5 million to 2 million distinct CDR3 sequences, 39% being singletons. Sequenced: blood. Every receptor here comes from a human donor in good health.

This clonotype was observed many times. V is TRBV29-1 and J is TRBJ2-7; D may correspond to TRBD1 or TRBD2 (5 bases each). V was cut by 4 bases and J by 4 bases, with 11 bases left in between. This CDR3 region has 12 residues. Germline assignment: CDR1 SQVTM and CDR2 ANQGSEA. This CDR3 is CSVVDSGYEQYF. The CDR3 DNA is TGCAGCGTTGTTGACAGCGGATACGAGCAGTACTTC.

The V gene is TRBV5-1, the J gene TRBJ1-5; D remains ambiguous. Germline-derived CDR1 and CDR2 are SGHRS and YFSETQ. The CDR3 covers 13 residues. Trimming left V 5 bases short and J 5 bases short, with 11 bases between. CDR3 in DNA: TGCGCCAGCAGGGCAGACGAGTATCAGCCCCAGCATTTT. The encoded protein is CASRADEYQPQHF.

This sequence joins TRBV20-1 and TRBJ2-3, with 14 bases lining up with TRBD2. V lost 6 bases and J lost 6; bases outside the gene matches: 20. This CDR3 region has 19 residues. Germline V CDR1 and CDR2: DFQATT, SNEGSKA (reference sequence). The CDR3 loop reads CSALLLRDGRTSGGDTQYF. Written as DNA, the CDR3 is TGCAGTGCCCTACTGTTACGGGACGGCCGGACTAGCGGGGGGGATACGCAGTATTTT.

This clonotype was observed a handful of times. Its ends do not fully match the called genes, so a read error is possible. CDR3 nucleotide sequence: TGTGCCAGCAGCCCCCGGGCAGGGGGCGCGGTAACTGGGGCCAACATCCTGACTTTC. Protein: CASSPRAGGAVTGANILTF. This rearrangement joins TRBV7-2 to TRBJ2-6, with 8 bases matching TRBD1. Germline CDR1 SGHTA, CDR2 FQGNSA. The CDR3 is 19 residues long. The entire variable domain, with the rest obtained from reference TRBV7-2 and TRBJ2-6, is as follows: GAGVSQSPSNKVTEKGKDVELRCDPISGHTALYWYRQSLGQGLEFLIYFQGNSAPDKSGLPSDRFSAERTGGSVSTLTIQRTQQEDSAVYLCASSPRAGGAVTGANILTFGAGSRLTVL.

The V call is TRBV3-1, the J call TRBJ2-4; TRBD1 aligns across 8 bases. Germline V gene lookup returns CDR1 LGHDT and CDR2 YNNKEL (reference sequence). The CDR3 is 15 residues long. V gave up 3 bases and J gave up 7 bases; unmatched junction bases: 8. CDR3 coding DNA: TGTGCCAGCAGCCAGGTTCGGACAGGGCTGAACATTCAGTACTTC. This encodes CASSQVRTGLNIQYF.

The J gene is TRBJ1-4, the V gene TRBV3-1; 9 bases line up with TRBD1. The germline V gene encodes CDR1 LGHDT and CDR2 YNNKEL (reference sequence). Unmatched junction bases numbered 3, after V lost 1 base and J lost 6 bases. This CDR3 spans 15 amino acids. CDR3: CASSQAGQGDEKLFF. The DNA of the CDR3 is TGTGCCAGCAGCCAAGCGGGACAGGGAGATGAAAAACTGTTTTTT.

The CDR3 region has the DNA TGTGCCAGCAGCTTAACAAGGGTAGATACGCAGTATTTT. It specifies CASSLTRVDTQYF. This chain connects TRBV7-3 to TRBJ2-3; D is undetermined. The V end was cut by 0 bases, the J end by 5 bases, with 6 bases between. This CDR3 region has 13 residues. The germline V gene has CDR1 SGHTA and CDR2 FQGTGA.

The J gene is TRBJ2-7, the V gene TRBV28; D may correspond to TRBD1 or TRBD2 (5 bases each). V was pared by 5 bases and J by 2 bases, with 19 bases between. The CDR3 extends over 16 amino acids. Germline V CDR1 and CDR2: MDHEN, SYDVKM. The DNA of the CDR3 is TGTGCCAGCAGTCCGATCTCGGGGCCAGGCGCCTACGAGCAGTACTTC. As protein: CASSPISGPGAYEQYF. Full variable domain (remainder filled in from reference TRBV28 and TRBJ2-7): DVKVTQSSRYLVKRTGEKVFLECVQDMDHENMFWYRQDPGLGLRLIYFSYDVKMKEKGDIPEGYSVSREKKERFSLILESASTNQTSMYLCASSPISGPGAYEQYFGPGTRLTVT.

This clonotype was counted between two and nine times. V is TRBV6-6 and J is TRBJ2-7, with TRBD1 matching over 7 bases. This CDR3 is built from 13 residues. Germline-derived CDR1 and CDR2 are MNHNY and SVGAGI (reference sequence). The J segment lost 3 bases and the V segment lost 7 bases, leaving 6 bases of the junction unmatched. Here the CDR3 DNA reads TGTGCCAGCAAGAGGGGGCAGGTCTACGAGCAGTACTTC. The encoded protein is CASKRGQVYEQYF.

This clonotype was counted a few times. J is TRBJ1-4 and V is TRBV20-1; TRBD1 is a possible D gene (5 bases). The CDR3 runs to 13 residues. Germline-derived CDR1 and CDR2 are DFQATT and SNEGSKA (reference sequence). V lost 5 bases, J lost 7 bases, and 14 bases lay in between. Written as DNA, the CDR3 is TGCAGTGCTGGGGCGCTTCAAGGTGAAAAACTGTTTTTT. Protein sequence: CSAGALQGEKLFF.

This chain links TRBV5-1 with TRBJ2-1; 8 nucleotides agree with TRBD1. The CDR3 loop spans 17 amino acids. The J segment lost 2 bases and the V segment lost 0 bases, leaving 7 bases of the junction unmatched. The germline gives CDR1 SGHRS, CDR2 YFSETQ. In nucleotides, the CDR3 is TGCGCCAGCAGCTTGGTGAGGTCAGGGGGCCCCTACAATGAGCAGTTCTTC. Protein: CASSLVRSGGPYNEQFF.

The chain combines TRBV18 with TRBJ1-2; D remains unclear. The V end lost 5 bases, the J end lost 8 bases, and 18 bases lay between the germline ends. Germline CDR1 KGHSH, CDR2 LQKENI. CDR3 size: 14 residues. The CDR3 loop reads CASSSSTGHEGYTF. The CDR3 nucleotides read TGTGCCAGCTCATCATCGACGGGTCATGAGGGCTACACCTTC. Supplemented by reference TRBV18 and TRBJ1-2, the full variable domain reads NAGVMQNPRHLVRRRGQEARLRCSPMKGHSHVYWYRQLPEEGLKFMVYLQKENIIDESGMPKERFSAEFPKEGPSILRIQQVVRGDSAAYFCASSSSTGHEGYTFGSGTRLTVV.

This clonotype was seen a handful of times. The chain has TRBV15 and TRBJ2-3, with 10 bases lining up with TRBD2. The CDR3 is made up of 18 amino acids. Looked up from germline, CDR1 is LNHNV and CDR2 is YYDKDF (reference sequence). V lost 0 bases and J lost 6; bases outside the gene matches: 12. The CDR3: CATSREGLAGVRVDTQYF. The CDR3 bases are TGTGCCACCAGCAGAGAGGGGCTAGCGGGGGTAAGGGTTGATACGCAGTATTTT.

This clonotype was picked up a small number of times. The chain has TRBV13 and TRBJ2-4; weak D call: TRBD2 (5 bases). The J call is uncertain, as TRBJ2-7 better fits the DNA end. Germline values: CDR1 PRHDT, CDR2 FYEKMQ (reference sequence). The CDR3 runs to 13 residues. The CDR3 protein is CASAPGIIDEQYF. DNA of the CDR3: TGTGCCTCAGCGCCGGGGATCATCGACGAGCAGTACTTC.

V is TRBV6-2 or TRBV6-3 and J is TRBJ2-1, with 8 bases lining up with TRBD2. This CDR3 is built from 15 residues. The J segment lost 2 bases and the V segment lost 5 bases, leaving 5 bases of the junction unmatched. From germline, CDR1 is MNHEY and CDR2 SVGEGT. CDR3 sequence: CASSVYGGAYNEQFF. CDR3 nucleotide sequence: TGTGCCAGCAGTGTCTACGGGGGGGCCTACAATGAGCAGTTCTTC.

This clonotype has just a few counts. This chain uses TRBV12-3 or TRBV12-4 with TRBJ2-7, with 7 bases matching TRBD1. This CDR3 comprises 14 residues. V was clipped by 0 bases and J by 5 bases; unmatched bases: 4. CDR3 in amino acids: CASSLAAGGNEQYF. In DNA, the CDR3 is TGTGCCAGCAGTTTAGCGGCAGGGGGTAACGAGCAGTACTTC.

The chain couples TRBV7-2 to TRBJ2-1; D gene ambiguous. Per the germline V gene, CDR1 is SGHTA and CDR2 is FQGNSA. The CDR3 sequence is 16 residues long. V was clipped by 4 bases and J by 0 bases, with 13 bases between them. CDR3 residues: CASSSHLLSSYNEQFF. Here the CDR3 DNA reads TGTGCCAGCAGCTCCCATTTGTTGAGCTCCTACAATGAGCAGTTCTTC.

The chain is built from TRBV12-3 or TRBV12-4 and TRBJ1-5, with D possibly TRBD1 on 5 matching bases. The CDR3 has 14 residues. The V end was cut by 3 bases, the J end by 7 bases, with 13 bases between. The CDR3 region is CASSFRQGLQPQHF. The CDR3 DNA is TGTGCCAGCAGTTTTAGGCAGGGATTACAGCCCCAGCATTTT.

This clonotype occurred a few times. The rearrangement uses TRBV7-9 and TRBJ1-2; D is unclear. The ends were cut back, 1 base at V and 8 bases at J, with 14 bases in the middle. CDR1 SEHNR and CDR2 FQNEAQ come from the germline V gene (reference sequence). The CDR3 consists of 14 residues. The CDR3 DNA reads TGTGCCAGCAGCTTAGGGCTAAATCCGGGAGGCTACACCTTC. Protein sequence: CASSLGLNPGGYTF.

This clonotype occurred a few times. The genes are TRBV20-1 and TRBJ1-6; D is unresolved. The germline CDR1 and CDR2 sequences are DFQATT and SNEGSKA (reference sequence). Trimming shortened V by 6 bases and J by 7 bases, and 10 bases separated the two germline ends. The CDR3 runs 12 residues. The CDR3 DNA reads as TGCAGTGCGCTTAGTAACAATTCACCCCTCCACTTT. This codes for CSALSNNSPLHF.

The V and J genes are TRBV20-1 and TRBJ2-1; D unclear. V dropped 0 bases and J dropped 10 bases, with 4 bases sitting between them. Germline values: CDR1 DFQATT, CDR2 SNEGSKA (reference sequence). This CDR3 spans 10 amino acids. CDR3 bases: TGCAGTGCTAGAGAAGGGGAGCAGTTCTTC. Its translation is CSAREGEQFF.

J is TRBJ1-6 and V is TRBV12-3 or TRBV12-4; D unclear. The CDR3 loop spans 14 amino acids. V lost 6 bases to trimming and J lost 5 bases, with 11 bases between them. The DNA of the CDR3 is TGTGCCAGCAGGACACCTAGGGATAATTCACCCCTCCACTTT. It is translated as CASRTPRDNSPLHF.

This clonotype was counted between two and nine times. V usage is TRBV4-3 and J usage is TRBJ1-5, with unresolved D. The CDR3 runs to 13 residues. The germline V gene has CDR1 LGHNA and CDR2 YSLEER. Trimming left V 0 bases short and J 7 bases short, with 7 bases between. The CDR3, as DNA: TGCGCCAGCAGCCAAGACTACGGGCAGCCCCAGCATTTT. This codes for CASSQDYGQPQHF.

CDR3 loop: CASSRSSSPLHF. Here the CDR3 DNA reads TGTGCCAGCAGCCGGTCCAGTTCACCCCTCCACTTT. This chain joins TRBV5-6 and TRBJ1-6; no firm D call. Germline loops: CDR1 SGHDT, CDR2 YYEEEE. V was trimmed by 4 bases and J by 9 bases, leaving 8 bases between them. The CDR3 totals 12 residues.

This clonotype appeared a few times. This sequence joins TRBV12-5 and TRBJ2-5; tentative D call: TRBD1 (6 bases). The end of the DNA fits TRBJ2-7 better, so the J call may be wrong. Germline loops: CDR1 LGHNT, CDR2 FRNRAP. The CDR3 consists of 16 residues. The CDR3 is CASGLVRTGGGHEQYF. DNA for the CDR3: TGTGCTAGTGGTTTGGTCCGGACCGGTGGGGGCCACGAGCAGTACTTC.

This clonotype was detected only a few times. The chain combines TRBV5-1 with TRBJ2-7, with D hard to call. The germline V gene has CDR1 SGHRS and CDR2 YFSETQ. The CDR3 covers 16 residues. The V end was cut by 3 bases, the J end by 1 base, with 17 bases between. CDR3 in amino acids: CASSSGPNAASYEQYF. In nucleotides, the CDR3 is TGCGCCAGCAGCTCCGGTCCGAACGCCGCATCCTACGAGCAGTACTTC.